A single sample is the source of the 19 T cell receptor beta chains below, sequenced in a study of T cells expressing NK-cell markers. TCRdb reprocessed the 5' RACE reads and stores each CDR3 protein as one record, lacking DNA. The sample table includes 550,000 or so distinct CDR3 sequences. The sequenced material came from blood T cells: a sorted CD56 or NKG2C T cell subset, CD4+ or CD8+ T cells, or bulk PBMC T cells (not recorded which). These receptors were taken from a man aged 18 to 30 in good health.

The V gene is TRBV9, the J gene TRBJ2-1; as DNA is missing, the TRBD2 call by TCRdb cannot be tested. Germline loops: CDR1 SGDLS, CDR2 YYNGEE. There are 14 residues in the CDR3. The CDR3 loop is CASSTAGNYNEQFF.

This chain uses TRBV7-8 with TRBJ2-7; TCRdb's assignment of TRBD2 cannot be checked, as there is no DNA. Germline CDR1 is SGHVS and CDR2 is FQNEAQ. This CDR3 spans 16 amino acids. The CDR3 here is CASSQGQKLAGGEQYF.

The chain carries TRBV5-1 and TRBJ2-7. The CDR3 extends over 13 amino acids. Germline V lookup: CDR1 SGHRS, CDR2 YFSETQ. This chain's CDR3 is CASSQDLGHEQYF.

The chain couples TRBV27 to TRBJ2-1; TCRdb reports TRBD2, a call that lacks DNA to check it against. Germline CDR1 is MNHEY and CDR2 is SMNVEV (reference sequence). The CDR3 extends over 16 amino acids. CDR3 protein: CASSLIGLAAYNEQFF.

The chain recombines TRBV6-2 or TRBV6-3 with TRBJ2-1; the TCRdb call, TRBD2, lacks DNA for checking. There are 20 residues in the CDR3. CDR1 and CDR2 (germline): MNHEY, SVGEGT. This chain's CDR3 is CASSYDTSGRLGGYYNEQFF.

Here the CDR3 reads CASSLVLLAGVGDTQYF. The chain links TRBV11-2 to TRBJ2-3; the TRBD2 assignment by TCRdb is unverifiable without DNA. The germline V gene has CDR1 SGHAT and CDR2 FQNNGV. The CDR3 runs to 17 residues.

The chain joins TRBV20-1 to TRBJ2-1. Germline loops: CDR1 DFQATT, CDR2 SNEGSKA (reference sequence). The CDR3 spans 12 residues. CDR3 in amino acids: CSARLGTDEQFF.

The chain links TRBV20-1 to TRBJ2-3; TCRdb's assignment of TRBD2 cannot be checked, as there is no DNA. The length of the CDR3 is 18 residues. From germline, CDR1 is DFQATT and CDR2 SNEGSKA (reference sequence). The chain's CDR3 is CSAELSRGSALYTDTQYF.

V gene TRBV4-3 combines with J gene TRBJ2-1; without DNA, the TCRdb call of TRBD2 cannot be checked. The CDR3 extends over 17 amino acids. Germline V lookup: CDR1 LGHNA, CDR2 YSLEER. CDR3 sequence: CASSQEVTAGGYNEQFF.

The rearrangement uses TRBV15 and TRBJ2-5; there is no DNA to check the TCRdb D call of TRBD1. The CDR3 is made up of 14 amino acids. Per the germline V gene, CDR1 is LNHNV and CDR2 is YYDKDF (reference sequence). This CDR3 reads CATSRVGQEETQYF.

The chain has TRBV10-3 and TRBJ2-3; as DNA is missing, the TRBD2 call by TCRdb cannot be tested. Germline V lookup: CDR1 ENHRY, CDR2 SYGVKD. The CDR3 totals 14 residues. The CDR3 sequence is CASRTSGREDTQYF.

V is TRBV9 and J is TRBJ2-5; TCRdb selects TRBD2, and the lack of DNA leaves this call unchecked. Germline CDR1 reads SGDLS; CDR2 reads YYNGEE. This CDR3 contains 15 residues. This chain's CDR3 is CASRPGLILGETQYF.

V is TRBV15 and J is TRBJ2-5; the TCRdb call, TRBD1, lacks DNA for checking. CDR1 LNHNV and CDR2 YYDKDF come from the germline V gene (reference sequence). This CDR3 spans 14 amino acids. CDR3 protein: CATSRVRPKETQYF.

This sequence joins TRBV7-8 and TRBJ1-1. Germline CDR1 is SGHVS and CDR2 is FQNEAQ. This CDR3 is 17 amino acids long. The CDR3 spells CASSSDRGGRKNTEAFF.

This chain uses TRBV11-1 with TRBJ2-5; there is no DNA to check the TCRdb D call of TRBD1. Germline values: CDR1 SGHAT, CDR2 FQDESV (reference sequence). The CDR3 is made up of 16 amino acids. This CDR3 reads CASSSPGQGYQETQYF.

The chain combines TRBV9 with TRBJ1-6; TCRdb calls TRBD1, which cannot be checked without DNA. The CDR3 spans 15 residues. Looked up from germline, CDR1 is SGDLS and CDR2 is YYNGEE. CDR3 sequence: CASSVMDREYSPLHF.

The rearrangement joins TRBV2 to TRBJ2-2; TCRdb indicates TRBD1, and absent DNA this call remains unverified. The CDR3 covers 16 residues. Germline-derived CDR1 and CDR2 are SNHLY and FYNNEI. The CDR3: CASSQRTGINTGELFF.

The chain recombines TRBV5-1 with TRBJ2-1; the TRBD1 assignment by TCRdb is unverifiable without DNA. The CDR3 sequence is 14 residues long. Germline assignment: CDR1 SGHRS and CDR2 YFSETQ. The CDR3 loop reads CASSPLQGWDEQFF.

This chain connects TRBV6-2 or TRBV6-3 to TRBJ2-7; the D gene TCRdb calls, TRBD1, cannot be checked with no DNA. This CDR3 spans 14 amino acids. From germline, CDR1 is MNHEY and CDR2 SVGEGT. CDR3 in amino acids: CASSKDRNRYEQYF.